This TCR beta chain was found in a study of regulatory dendritic cells for organ transplantation (dated by TCRdb to about 2017). Broadly, across the study: To make regulatory dendritic cells, monocytes were cultured with vitamin D3 on days 0 and 4, plus IL-10 on day 4. On day 6, LPS was added to the DC cultures to test how the DCs responded to a strong maturation-inducing agent. The TCRbeta repertoires of sorted naive and memory CD4+ and CD8+ T cells were sequenced before and after allostimulation with regulatory or mature dendritic cells. Study-level results and caveats: Repertoires were highly diverse in naive CD4+ and CD8+ T cells, less diverse in memory cells, and most oligoclonal in memory CD8+ cells. Expansion of memory CD8+ clones was induced by allostimulation in both subjects, but more limited expansion appeared to be induced by regulatory dendritic cells than by mature dendritic cells. The authors pointed out considerable heterogeneity between individuals in the alloreactive memory CD8+ T cell pool, and only two subjects were sequenced. Of the resting subsets, memory CD8+ T cells had the largest number of alloreactive TCR clonotypes.

Sorted T cell subsets were CFSE-labeled and co-cultured for approximately 5 days with allogeneic regulatory or mature dendritic cells at a 1:10 DC:T ratio. FACS was used to sort CD4+ or CD8+ cells into naive T cells, defined as CD45RA+, and memory T cells, defined as CD45RO+. The T cells used for TCR sequencing were obtained from two healthy control subjects. The Qiagen DNeasy Blood & Tissue Kit was used for extraction of genomic DNA. The CDR3 runs 14 amino acids, cysteine and phenylalanine included. Only the CDR3 part of the read is kept: 42 bases, read in frame from the first base. CDR1 and CDR2 are read off the germline V gene as SGHTA and FQGNSA. V is pared back by 7 bases and J by 3 bases, with 15 bases lying between the germline termini. Multiplexed two-step PCR with Vbeta-specific forward primers and Jbeta-specific reverse primers was used to amplify TCRbeta CDR3 regions. The TCRbeta libraries were sequenced on an Illumina instrument via the immunoSEQ service. The original pipeline was this. IMGT annotation was used to assign V, D and J genes, and synthetic CDR3 analogues were used to correct counts for multiplex PCR bias. In the immunoSEQ Analyzer, repertoire clonality was calculated as one minus the normalized Shannon entropy. Clonal expansion was defined by Fisher's exact test with Benjamini-Hochberg false discovery rate control, using two-tailed P<0.01. TCRdb re-hosts the immuneACCESS table, in-frame sequences only. Its copies lack some clones; in the studies checked, an unresolved V gene accounts for under half of them, and the cause for the rest is not known. Clone size and V and J calls were adopted from that table, with D and trimming inferred from the DNA. For this sample there are 20,000 to 25,000 clones; roughly 88% appear just once. 0.55% to 0.75% of the sample is in the top ten clones.

Regarding this clone: Its antigen specificity is not known. No much larger clone exists at a distance of one base, and base qualities are not known.

The sequence was collected from a human donor in good health. The chain was built from TRBV7-2 and TRBJ1-1, with the D segment identity uncertain. Sequences were obtained from naive CD4+ T cells from blood cultured with regulatory dendritic cells. Taken with the paper, the label for cell subset or site translates to: CD45RA+ naive T cells. The CDR3 in this case is CASTLPPGYTEAFF. The DNA reads TGTGCCAGCACACTCCCCCCGGGGTACACTGAAGCTTTCTTT. Joined to the reference TRBV7-2 and TRBJ1-1 proteins, this CDR3 gives the full variable domain: GAGVSQSPSNKVTEKGKDVELRCDPISGHTALYWYRQSLGQGLEFLIYFQGNSAPDKSGLPSDRFSAERTGGSVSTLTIQRTQQEDSAVYLCASTLPPGYTEAFFGQGTRLTVV.